This T cell receptor beta chain is from a study of T cell clones after liver transplantation. The trim removed 4 bases at V and 1 base at J, leaving 7 bases unmatched. The CDR3 consists of 15 residues. Germline CDR1 is SGHDN and CDR2 is FVKESK. Generated by immunoSEQ multiplex PCR, the TCRdb table keeps only in-frame clones and is missing some. The sample yields 93,000 or so clones, about 88% seen once. The J gene is TRBJ2-7, the V gene TRBV14; 7 nucleotides line up with TRBD1. The sequence derives from a human patient who received a liver transplant. Some T cells may be the graft donor's. The sample consisted of CD4+ T cells from blood, taken around 44 months after liver transplant. The CDR3 reads CASSPPTGQSYEQYF. The CDR3, as DNA: TGTGCCAGCAGCCCCCCGACAGGGCAGTCCTACGAGCAGTACTTC.